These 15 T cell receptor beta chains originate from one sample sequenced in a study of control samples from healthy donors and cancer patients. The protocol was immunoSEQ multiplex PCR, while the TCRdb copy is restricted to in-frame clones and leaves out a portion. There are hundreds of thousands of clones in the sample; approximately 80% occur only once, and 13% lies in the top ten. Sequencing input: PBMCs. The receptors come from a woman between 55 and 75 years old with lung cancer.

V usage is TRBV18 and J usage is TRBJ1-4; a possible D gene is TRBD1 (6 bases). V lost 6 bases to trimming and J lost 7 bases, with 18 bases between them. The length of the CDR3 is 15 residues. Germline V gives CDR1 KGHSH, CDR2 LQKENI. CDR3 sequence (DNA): TGTGCCAGCTCTCAGGGGTCCCTATCGAGTGAAAAACTGTTTTTT. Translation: CASSQGSLSSEKLFF. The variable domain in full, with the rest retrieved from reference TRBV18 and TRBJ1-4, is NAGVMQNPRHLVRRRGQEARLRCSPMKGHSHVYWYRQLPEEGLKFMVYLQKENIIDESGMPKERFSAEFPKEGPSILRIQQVVRGDSAAYFCASSQGSLSSEKLFFGSGTQLSVL.

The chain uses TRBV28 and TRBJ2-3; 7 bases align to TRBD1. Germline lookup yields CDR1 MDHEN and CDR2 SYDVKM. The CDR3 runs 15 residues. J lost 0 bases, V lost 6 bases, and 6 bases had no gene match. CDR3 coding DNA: TGTGCCAGCAGAAAGGGACAGTCTAGCACAGATACGCAGTATTTT. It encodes CASRKGQSSTDTQYF.

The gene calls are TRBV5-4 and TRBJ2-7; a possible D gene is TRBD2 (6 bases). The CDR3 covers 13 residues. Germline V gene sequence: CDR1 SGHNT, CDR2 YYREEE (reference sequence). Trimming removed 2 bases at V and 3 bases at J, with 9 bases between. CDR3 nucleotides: TGTGCCAGCAGCTTCGGGGGTGGCTACGAGCAGTACTTC. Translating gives CASSFGGGYEQYF.

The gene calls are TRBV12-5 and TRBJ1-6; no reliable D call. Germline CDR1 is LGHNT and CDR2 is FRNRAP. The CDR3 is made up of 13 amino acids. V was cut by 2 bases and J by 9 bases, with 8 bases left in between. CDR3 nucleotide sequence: TGTGCTAGTGGTTTGACCCCATTTTCACCCCTCCACTTT. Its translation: CASGLTPFSPLHF. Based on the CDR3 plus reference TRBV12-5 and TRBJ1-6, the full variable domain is DARVTQTPRHKVTEMGQEVTMRCQPILGHNTVFWYRQTMMQGLELLAYFRNRAPLDDSGMPKDRFSAEMPDATLATLKIQPSEPRDSAVYFCASGLTPFSPLHFGNGTRLTVT.

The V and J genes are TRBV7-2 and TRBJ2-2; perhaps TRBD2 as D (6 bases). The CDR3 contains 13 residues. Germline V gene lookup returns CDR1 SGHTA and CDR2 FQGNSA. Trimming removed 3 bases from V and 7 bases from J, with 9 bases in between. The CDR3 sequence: CASSFAGFGELFF. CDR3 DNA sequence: TGTGCCAGCAGCTTCGCGGGGTTCGGGGAGCTGTTTTTT. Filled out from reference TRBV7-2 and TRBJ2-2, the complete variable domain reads GAGVSQSPSNKVTEKGKDVELRCDPISGHTALYWYRQSLGQGLEFLIYFQGNSAPDKSGLPSDRFSAERTGGSVSTLTIQRTQQEDSAVYLCASSFAGFGELFFGEGSRLTVL.

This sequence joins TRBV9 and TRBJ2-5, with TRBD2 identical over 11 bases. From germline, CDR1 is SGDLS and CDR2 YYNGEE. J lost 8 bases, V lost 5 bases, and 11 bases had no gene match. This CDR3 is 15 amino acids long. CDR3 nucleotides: TGTGCCAGCAGTTCCTCCAGGACTAGCGGGCAAACCCAGTACTTC. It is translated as CASSSSRTSGQTQYF.

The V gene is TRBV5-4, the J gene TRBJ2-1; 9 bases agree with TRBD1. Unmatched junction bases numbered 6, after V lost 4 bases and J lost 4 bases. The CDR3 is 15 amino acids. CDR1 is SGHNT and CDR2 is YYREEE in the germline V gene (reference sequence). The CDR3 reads CASSEGTGIYNEQFF. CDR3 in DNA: TGTGCCAGCAGCGAAGGGACAGGGATATACAATGAGCAGTTCTTC.

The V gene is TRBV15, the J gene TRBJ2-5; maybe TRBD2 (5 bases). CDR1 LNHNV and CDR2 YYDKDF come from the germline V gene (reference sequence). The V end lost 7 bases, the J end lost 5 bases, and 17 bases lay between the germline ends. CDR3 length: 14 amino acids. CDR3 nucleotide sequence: TGTGCCACCAAGGAGGTAGCCCCCCGGGAGACCCAGTACTTC. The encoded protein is CATKEVAPRETQYF.

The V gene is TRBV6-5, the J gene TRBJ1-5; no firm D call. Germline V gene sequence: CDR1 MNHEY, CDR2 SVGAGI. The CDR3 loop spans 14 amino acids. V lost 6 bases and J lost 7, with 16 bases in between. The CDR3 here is CASSVQHLEQPQHF. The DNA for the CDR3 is TGTGCCAGCAGCGTTCAACACCTGGAGCAGCCCCAGCATTTT.

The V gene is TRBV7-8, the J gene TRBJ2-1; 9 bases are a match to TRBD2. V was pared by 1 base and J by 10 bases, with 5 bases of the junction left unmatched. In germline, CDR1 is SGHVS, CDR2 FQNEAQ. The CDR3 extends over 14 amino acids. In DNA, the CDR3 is TGTGCCAGCAGCTTAGGGCGGGAGGGGTCCGAGCAGTTCTTC. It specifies CASSLGREGSEQFF.

DNA of the CDR3: TGTGCCAGCAGCCATTGGGGGCCTGGAAACACCATATATTTT. This codes for CASSHWGPGNTIYF. The chain recombines TRBV3-1 (or the pseudogene TRBV3-2) with TRBJ1-3, with a weak D call TRBD1 (6 bases). Trimming took 3 bases from V and 2 from J, leaving 8 bases between them. The germline CDR1 and CDR2 sequences are LGHDT and YNNKEL (reference sequence). CDR3 length: 14 amino acids.

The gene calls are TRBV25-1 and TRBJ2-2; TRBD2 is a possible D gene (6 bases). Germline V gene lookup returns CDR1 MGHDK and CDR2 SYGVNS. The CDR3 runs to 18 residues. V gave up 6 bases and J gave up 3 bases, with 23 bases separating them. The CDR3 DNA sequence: TGTGCCAGCAGCGCGGGATTGGCGACACAGGACGACACCGGGGAGCTGTTTTTT. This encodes CASSAGLATQDDTGELFF. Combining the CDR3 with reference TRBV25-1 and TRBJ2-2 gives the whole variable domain EADIYQTPRYLVIGTGKKITLECSQTMGHDKMYWYQQDPGMELHLIHYSYGVNSTEKGDLSSESTVSRIRTEHFPLTLESARPSHTSQYLCASSAGLATQDDTGELFFGEGSRLTVL.

CDR3 protein: CASSIRGRTNEKLFF. DNA of the CDR3: TGTGCCAGTAGTATCAGGGGGCGTACTAATGAAAAACTGTTTTTT. The rearrangement uses TRBV19 and TRBJ1-4, with 8 bases fitting TRBD1. This CDR3 has 15 residues. V lost 3 bases to trimming and J lost 2 bases; unmatched junction nucleotides: 2. The germline gives CDR1 LNHDA, CDR2 SQIVND (reference sequence).

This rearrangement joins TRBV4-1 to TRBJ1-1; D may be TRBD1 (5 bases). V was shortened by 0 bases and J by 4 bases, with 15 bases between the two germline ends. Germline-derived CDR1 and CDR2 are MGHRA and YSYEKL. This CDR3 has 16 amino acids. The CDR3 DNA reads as TGCGCCAGCAGCCAAGAACGGAAAACGAGGGGCACTGAAGCTTTCTTT. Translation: CASSQERKTRGTEAFF.

This CDR3 reads CASSPSGGGRTDEQFF. The CDR3 DNA reads TGTGCCAGCAGCCCGTCTGGGGGCGGGAGGACGGATGAGCAGTTCTTC. V and J are TRBV7-2 and TRBJ2-1, with 8 bases identical to TRBD2. This CDR3 region has 16 residues. The trim removed 5 bases at V and 8 bases at J, leaving 14 bases unmatched. The germline V gene encodes CDR1 SGHTA and CDR2 FQGNSA.